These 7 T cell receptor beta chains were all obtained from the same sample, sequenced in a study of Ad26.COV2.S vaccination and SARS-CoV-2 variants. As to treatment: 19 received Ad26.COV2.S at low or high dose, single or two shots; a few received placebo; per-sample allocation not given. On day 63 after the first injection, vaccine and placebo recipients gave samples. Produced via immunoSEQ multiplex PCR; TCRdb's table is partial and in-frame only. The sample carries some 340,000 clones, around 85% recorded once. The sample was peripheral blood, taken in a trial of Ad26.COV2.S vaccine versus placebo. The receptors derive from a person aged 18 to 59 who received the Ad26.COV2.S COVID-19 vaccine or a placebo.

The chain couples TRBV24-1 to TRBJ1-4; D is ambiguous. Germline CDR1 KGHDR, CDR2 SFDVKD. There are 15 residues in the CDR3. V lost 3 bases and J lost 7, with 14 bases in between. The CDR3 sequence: CATSDATGSGEKLFF. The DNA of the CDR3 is TGTGCCACCAGTGATGCTACGGGGTCGGGTGAAAAACTGTTTTTT.

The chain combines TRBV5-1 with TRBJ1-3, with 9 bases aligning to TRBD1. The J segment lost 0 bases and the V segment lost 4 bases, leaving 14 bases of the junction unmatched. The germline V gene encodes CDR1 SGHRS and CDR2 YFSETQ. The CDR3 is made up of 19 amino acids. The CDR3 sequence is CASSGGTGLSRSSGNTIYF. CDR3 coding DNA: TGCGCCAGCAGCGGGGGGACAGGGTTGTCCAGGAGCTCTGGAAACACCATATATTTT. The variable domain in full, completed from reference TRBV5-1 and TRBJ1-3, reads KAGVTQTPRYLIKTRGQQVTLSCSPISGHRSVSWYQQTPGQGLQFLFEYFSETQRNKGNFPGRFSGRQFSNSRSEMNVSTLELGDSALYLCASSGGTGLSRSSGNTIYFGEGSWLTVV.

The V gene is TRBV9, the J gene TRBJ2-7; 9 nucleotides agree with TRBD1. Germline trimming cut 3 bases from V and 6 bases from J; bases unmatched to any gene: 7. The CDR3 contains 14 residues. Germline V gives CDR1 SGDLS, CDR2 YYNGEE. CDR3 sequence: CASSARQGEVEQYF. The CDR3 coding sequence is TGTGCCAGCAGCGCTCGACAGGGGGAAGTCGAGCAGTACTTC.

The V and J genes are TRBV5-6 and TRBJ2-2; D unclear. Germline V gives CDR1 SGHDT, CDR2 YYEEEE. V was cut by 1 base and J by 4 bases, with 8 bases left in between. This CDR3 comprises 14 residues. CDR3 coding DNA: TGTGCCAGCAGCTTGCCCGTGGGCACCGGGGAGCTGTTTTTT. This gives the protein CASSLPVGTGELFF.

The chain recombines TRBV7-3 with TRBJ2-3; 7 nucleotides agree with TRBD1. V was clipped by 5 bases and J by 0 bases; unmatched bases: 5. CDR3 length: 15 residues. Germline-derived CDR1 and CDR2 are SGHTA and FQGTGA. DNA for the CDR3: TGTGCCAGCAGCAGGGGACAGCTAAGCACAGATACGCAGTATTTT. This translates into CASSRGQLSTDTQYF.

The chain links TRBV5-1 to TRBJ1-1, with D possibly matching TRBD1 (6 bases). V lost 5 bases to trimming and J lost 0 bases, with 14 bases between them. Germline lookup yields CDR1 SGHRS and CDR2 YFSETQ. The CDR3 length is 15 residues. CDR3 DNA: TGCGCCAGCAGTCCCGCAGGGGCGATGAACACTGAAGCTTTCTTT. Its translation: CASSPAGAMNTEAFF.

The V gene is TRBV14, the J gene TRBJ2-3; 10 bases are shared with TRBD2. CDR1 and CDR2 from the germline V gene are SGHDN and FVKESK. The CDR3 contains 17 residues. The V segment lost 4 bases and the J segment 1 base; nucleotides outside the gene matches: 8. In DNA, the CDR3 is TGTGCCAGCAGCCCCAATTTAGCGGGGGGTCGCACAGATACGCAGTATTTT. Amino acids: CASSPNLAGGRTDTQYF.